This is a list of T cell receptor beta chains from one sample in a study of T cell repertoires in cytomegalovirus infection. In TCRdb, the reads were re-called with MiXCR into one record per CDR3 protein. The sample includes around 300,000 distinct CDR3 sequences, 9.5% of them seen just once. The sequencing sample was made of PBMCs. The receptor set was obtained from a human donor in good health (CMV status not recorded). Some clones in this sample may be carry-over from other donors' samples. Both conserved end residues are part of each CDR3. A D gene is named only where the DNA matches it firmly. The listing skips clone size in some rows; elsewhere it reads once, few, many or a size class.

d_call,j_call,clone_size,v_call,cdr3_aa,cdr3_nt
-,TRBJ2-4,-,TRBV10-3,CAISFRGGGIQYF,TGTGCCATCAGTTTCAGGGGAGGAGGCATTCAGTACTTC
-,TRBJ2-3,few,TRBV12-3/TRBV12-4,CASSSQRGDTQYF,TGTGCCAGCAGTTCCCAGCGAGGAGATACGCAGTATTTT
TRBD1,TRBJ1-2,few,TRBV7-2,CASSPGQGGAVYGYTF,TGTGCCAGCAGCCCGGGACAGGGGGGAGCCGTCTATGGCTACACCTTC
-,TRBJ1-4,many,TRBV4-3,CASSQNPQGYNEKLFF,TGCGCCAGCAGCCAAAACCCCCAGGGGTATAATGAAAAACTGTTTTTT
TRBD1,TRBJ1-1,few,TRBV19,CASSFQGAGTEAFF,TGTGCCAGTAGTTTTCAGGGGGCAGGCACTGAAGCTTTCTTT
-,TRBJ2-3,few,TRBV10-3,CAISESADTQYF,TGTGCCATCAGTGAGTCCGCAGATACGCAGTATTTT
-,TRBJ1-4,many,TRBV7-2,CASSRGNGEKLFF,TGTGCCAGCAGCCGGGGCAACGGCGAAAAACTGTTTTTT
-,TRBJ2-7,-,TRBV6-6,CASRALGGGSAEQYF,TGTGCCAGCAGAGCTCTAGGAGGGGGATCAGCCGAGCAGTACTTC
-,TRBJ2-1,few,TRBV19,CASSKRTFSSYNEQFF,TGTGCCAGTAGTAAAAGGACTTTCAGCTCCTACAATGAGCAGTTCTTC
-,TRBJ2-2,many,TRBV19,CASSKPRDTGELFF,TGTGCCAGTAGTAAGCCTCGCGACACCGGGGAGCTGTTTTTT
TRBD2,TRBJ2-2,few,TRBV6-4,CASERGVNTGELFF,TGTGCCAGCGAGCGGGGGGTGAACACCGGGGAGCTGTTTTTT
-,TRBJ1-5,few,TRBV7-4,CASSQARNQPQHF,TGTGCCAGCAGCCAAGCCAGGAATCAGCCCCAGCATTTT
TRBD2,TRBJ2-5,medium-sized,TRBV7-2,CASSRGLAGPETQYF,TGTGCCAGCAGCAGGGGACTAGCGGGGCCAGAGACCCAGTACTTC
-,TRBJ1-1,many,TRBV12-3/TRBV12-4,CASSPTVTSMLTEAFF,TGTGCCAGCAGCCCGACGGTGACTTCTATGCTCACTGAAGCTTTCTTT
TRBD2,TRBJ2-7,few,TRBV20-1,CSAEGEERGAYEQYF,TGCAGTGCCGAGGGGGAGGAGCGGGGGGCCTACGAGCAGTACTTC
-,TRBJ1-6,few,TRBV4-1,CASSQGPSKNSPLHF,TGCGCCAGCAGCCAAGGACCCTCTAAGAATTCACCCCTCCACTTT
-,TRBJ2-7,few,TRBV6-1,CASSYNQDEQYF,TGTGCCAGCAGTTATAACCAAGACGAGCAGTACTTC
TRBD1,TRBJ1-2,many,TRBV7-9,CASSPGPQGQGAADTF,TGTGCCAGCAGCCCCGGGCCTCAGGGACAGGGGGCAGCGGACACCTTC
-,TRBJ2-5,-,TRBV18,CASSSRQKETQYF,TGTGCCAGCTCATCCCGACAGAAAGAGACCCAGTACTTC
-,TRBJ2-7,many,TRBV7-2,CASSLVRGSEQYF,TGTGCCAGCAGCTTAGTCCGGGGGAGCGAGCAGTACTTC
-,TRBJ2-5,many,TRBV7-3,CASSFGGVGGRETQYF,TGTGCCAGCAGCTTTGGAGGTGTGGGAGGTCGAGAGACCCAGTACTTC
-,TRBJ1-1,many,TRBV20-1,CSASLPRALNTEAFF,TGCAGTGCTAGCCTCCCCAGAGCCCTGAACACTGAAGCTTTCTTT
TRBD1,TRBJ1-3,many,TRBV7-2,CASSLKQGGGNTIYF,TGTGCCAGCAGCTTAAAGCAGGGGGGAGGAAACACCATATATTTT
-,TRBJ2-1,-,TRBV20-1,CSASLSDSSYNEQFF,TGCAGTGCCAGCTTGTCGGACTCCTCCTACAATGAGCAGTTCTTC
-,TRBJ2-1,-,TRBV19,CASRGGRAGFSYNEQFF,TGTGCCAGTAGAGGGGGGCGAGCGGGATTTTCTTACAATGAGCAGTTCTTC
TRBD2,TRBJ2-7,few,TRBV18,CASSPPPGGYEQYF,TGTGCCAGCTCACCACCCCCGGGGGGGTACGAGCAGTACTTC
-,TRBJ2-2,few,TRBV7-2,CASSLVGSYTGQLFF,TGTGCCAGCAGCTTAGTCGGGAGTTACACCGGGCAGCTGTTTTTT
-,TRBJ2-7,-,TRBV4-3,CASSQDRSPPQYF,TGCGCCAGCAGCCAAGATAGATCCCCCCCACAGTACTTC
TRBD2,TRBJ2-1,few,TRBV6-1,CASSYETSGGVHNEQFF,TGTGCCAGCAGTTACGAGACTAGCGGGGGGGTCCACAATGAGCAGTTCTTC
-,TRBJ2-7,-,TRBV6-6,CASSEALSSYEQYF,TGTGCCAGCAGTGAGGCTTTGAGCTCCTACGAGCAGTACTTC
-,TRBJ2-7,-,TRBV27,CASNPRAYPGDEQYF,TGTGCCAGCAACCCCCGGGCCTACCCCGGCGACGAGCAGTACTTC
TRBD1,TRBJ1-1,many,TRBV7-2,CASSRRQGVVRANTEAFF,TGTGCCAGCAGCCGCCGCCAGGGGGTCGTTCGTGCAAACACTGAAGCTTTCTTT
-,TRBJ1-2,-,TRBV28,CASSLRDGNYGYTF,TGTGCCAGCAGTTTAAGGGACGGCAACTATGGCTACACCTTC
TRBD1,TRBJ1-5,many,TRBV19,CASSAGTGDFQHF,TGTGCCAGTAGTGCCGGGACAGGGGATTTCCAGCATTTT
-,TRBJ2-2,many,TRBV7-2,CASSLAVSPGGELFF,TGTGCCAGCAGCCTGGCGGTTTCTCCGGGCGGGGAGCTGTTTTTT
-,TRBJ2-1,many,TRBV11-2,CASSSGGEQFF,TGTGCCAGCAGCTCCGGGGGTGAGCAGTTCTTC
TRBD2,TRBJ2-3,many,TRBV6-2/TRBV6-3,CASRDLAGLASGGDQPEADTQYF,TGTGCCAGCAGAGACTTAGCCGGTCTGGCTAGCGGGGGAGACCAACCAGAGGCAGATACGCAGTATTTT
TRBD2,TRBJ2-3,many,TRBV7-2,CASSLNSGASDTQYF,TGTGCCAGCAGCTTAAATAGCGGGGCCAGCGATACGCAGTATTTT
-,TRBJ2-3,-,TRBV6-2/TRBV6-3,CASSDNREQYF,TGTGCCAGCAGTGACAACCGGGAGCAGTATTTT
-,TRBJ2-1,few,TRBV6-2/TRBV6-3,CASSYSIGSYNEQFF,TGTGCCAGCAGTTACTCAATTGGGTCCTACAATGAGCAGTTCTTC
TRBD1,TRBJ2-7,-,TRBV9,CASSVGDRVYEQYF,TGTGCCAGCAGCGTAGGGGACAGGGTGTACGAGCAGTACTTC
-,TRBJ1-2,few,TRBV29-1,CSVDKSTGPYGYTF,TGCAGCGTTGATAAGTCGACAGGCCCCTATGGCTACACCTTC
-,TRBJ2-1,many,TRBV7-2,CASSLAAPYNEQFF,TGTGCCAGCAGCTTAGCGGCCCCGTACAATGAGCAGTTCTTC
TRBD1,TRBJ1-1,-,TRBV6-1,CASNRQGSTEAFF,TGTGCCAGCAATAGACAGGGTTCCACTGAAGCTTTCTTT
TRBD1,TRBJ2-7,-,TRBV28,CASSLMDRGVDEQYF,TGTGCCAGCAGTTTAATGGACAGGGGTGTCGACGAGCAGTACTTC
TRBD2,TRBJ2-5,-,TRBV7-3,CASSISSGPGETQYF,TGTGCCAGCAGCATCTCTAGCGGCCCTGGGGAGACCCAGTACTTC
-,TRBJ2-7,-,TRBV7-8,CASSLVTTEQYF,TGTGCCAGCAGCTTAGTCACTACCGAGCAGTACTTC
-,TRBJ1-6,-,TRBV7-2,CASGIMGSPLHF,TGTGCCAGCGGTATTATGGGTTCACCCCTCCACTTT
-,TRBJ1-5,many,TRBV7-2,CASSTGHFGSGPQHF,TGTGCCAGCAGCACGGGACACTTTGGTTCAGGACCCCAGCATTTT
-,TRBJ2-7,few,TRBV12-3/TRBV12-4,CASSFRPQNSYEQYF,TGTGCCAGCAGTTTCAGGCCGCAGAACTCCTACGAGCAGTACTTC